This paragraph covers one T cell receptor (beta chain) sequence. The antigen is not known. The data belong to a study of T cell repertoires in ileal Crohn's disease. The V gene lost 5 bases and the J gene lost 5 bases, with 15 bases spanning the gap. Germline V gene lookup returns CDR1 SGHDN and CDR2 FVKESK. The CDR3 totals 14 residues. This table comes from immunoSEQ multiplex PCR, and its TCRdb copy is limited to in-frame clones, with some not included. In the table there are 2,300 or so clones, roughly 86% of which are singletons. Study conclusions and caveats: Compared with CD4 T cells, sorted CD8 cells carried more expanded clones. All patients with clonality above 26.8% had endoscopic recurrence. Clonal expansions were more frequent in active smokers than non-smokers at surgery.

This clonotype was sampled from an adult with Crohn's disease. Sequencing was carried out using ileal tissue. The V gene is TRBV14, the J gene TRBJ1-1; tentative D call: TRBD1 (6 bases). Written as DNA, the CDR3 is TGTGCCAGCAGCACCTGGGGGGCAGGGACTGAAGCTTTCTTT. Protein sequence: CASSTWGAGTEAFF. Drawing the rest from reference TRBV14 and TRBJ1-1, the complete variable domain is EAGVTQFPSHSVIEKGQTVTLRCDPISGHDNLYWYRRVMGKEIKFLLHFVKESKQDESGMPNNRFLAERTGGTYSTLKVQPAELEDSGVYFCASSTWGAGTEAFFGQGTRLTVV.